This T cell receptor (beta chain) was recorded in a study of Tregs in tolerant kidney transplant recipients. Notes on the study in general: Validation in larger populations is needed because few patients were studied. Donor-specific Treg expansion exceeded global Treg expansion in tolerant patients, suggesting antigen drive. Expanding Tregs on activated donor B cells appeared to best identify donor-specific TCRbeta clones.

The CDR3 runs 11 residues. V was trimmed by 9 bases and J by 2 bases, leaving 7 bases between them. Germline CDR1 reads SNHLY; CDR2 reads FYNNEI. The table came from immunoSEQ multiplex PCR; TCRdb's copy has only in-frame clones and leaves some out. The table records around 77,000 clones, roughly 98% of them present only once. In this sample, this clone turned up once. The target antigen is unknown. Thawed PBMCs were FACS-sorted into unstimulated CD4+CD25+CD127- regulatory T cells, CD4+CD25- non-regulatory cells, CD4 and CD8 cells. Sample: CD4+ T cells from blood, taken before the transplant. J is TRBJ1-2 and V is TRBV2, with D possibly TRBD1 on 5 matching bases. The receptor was derived from a human donor who received a combined kidney and bone marrow transplant. CDR3: CARQGNYGYTF. The CDR3 bases are TGTGCCAGGCAGGGCAACTATGGCTACACCTTC.